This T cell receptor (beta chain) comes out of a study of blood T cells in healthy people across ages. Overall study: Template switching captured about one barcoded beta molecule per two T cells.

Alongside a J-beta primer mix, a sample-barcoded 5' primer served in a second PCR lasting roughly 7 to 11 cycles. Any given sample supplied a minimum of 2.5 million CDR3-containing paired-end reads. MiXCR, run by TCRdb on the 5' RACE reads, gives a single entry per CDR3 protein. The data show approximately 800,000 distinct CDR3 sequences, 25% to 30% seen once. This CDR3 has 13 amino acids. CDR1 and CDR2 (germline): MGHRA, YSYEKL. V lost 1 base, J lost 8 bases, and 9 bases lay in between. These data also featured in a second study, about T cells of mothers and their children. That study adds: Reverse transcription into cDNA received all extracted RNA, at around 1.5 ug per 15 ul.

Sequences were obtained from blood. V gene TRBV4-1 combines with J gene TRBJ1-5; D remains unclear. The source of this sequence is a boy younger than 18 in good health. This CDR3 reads CASSQGVGEPQHF. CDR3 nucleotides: TGCGCCAGCAGCCAAGGGGTCGGGGAGCCCCAGCATTTT.